The 22 T cell receptor beta chains below come from one sample, sequenced in a study of beta chain features in type 1 diabetes. Since all of the isolated RNA was reverse transcribed, expressed TCRB transcripts were what got sequenced. Libraries were prepared by immunoSEQ multiplex PCR; TCRdb keeps only in-frame clonotypes and omits some of them. The sample contains almost 350,000 clones, 7.5% to 9% of which appear only once. Sequenced input: central memory CD4+ T cells from blood. These receptors were collected from a woman between 18 and 29 years old in good health.

J is TRBJ1-1 and V is TRBV27, with 9 bases lining up with TRBD1. The CDR3 runs 17 residues. In germline, CDR1 is MNHEY, CDR2 SMNVEV (reference sequence). After removal of 7 bases from V and 2 bases from J, the junction contained 14 bases not matched to a gene. The CDR3 here is CASNPGTGSARNTEAFF. The DNA for the CDR3 is TGTGCCAGCAACCCAGGGACAGGGTCTGCCAGAAACACTGAAGCTTTCTTT.

This clone was observed a few times. Here the CDR3 reads CASSLAPEGLGQYF. The CDR3 nucleotides read TGTGCCAGCAGCTTAGCGCCGGAGGGGCTAGGGCAGTACTTC. The V gene is TRBV7-2, the J gene TRBJ2-7, with a tentative D call TRBD2 (6 bases). The CDR3 loop spans 14 amino acids. From germline, CDR1 is SGHTA and CDR2 FQGNSA. With 0 bases removed from V and 9 bases from J, the gap between germline ends came to 15 bases.

This sequence joins TRBV18 and TRBJ2-6, with D possibly TRBD1 on 6 matching bases. CDR3 length equals 20 residues. From germline, CDR1 is KGHSH and CDR2 LQKENI. The V and J ends lost 4 bases and 0 bases respectively, with 22 bases between them. Written as DNA, the CDR3 is TGTGCCAGCTCACGGTACACTACCGGGACAAAATTCTCTGGGGCCAACGTCCTGACTTTC. Amino acid sequence: CASSRYTTGTKFSGANVLTF.

This clone was counted at least ten times. The genes are TRBV7-9 and TRBJ2-1; D is unresolved. Germline lookup yields CDR1 SEHNR and CDR2 FQNEAQ (reference sequence). V gave up 3 bases and J gave up 3 bases, with 9 bases separating them. This CDR3 is 14 amino acids long. The CDR3 protein is CASSFRQDYNEQFF. The CDR3 bases are TGTGCCAGCAGCTTTAGGCAGGACTACAATGAGCAGTTCTTC.

This clone has more than one count but fewer than ten. V and J are TRBV2 and TRBJ2-1; D may be TRBD1 or TRBD2 (5 bases each). The germline V gene encodes CDR1 SNHLY and CDR2 FYNNEI. This CDR3 region has 14 residues. Deletions cut 5 bases from V and 3 bases from J, with 11 bases between. The CDR3 DNA is TGTGCCAGCAGTATAGGGACGGACTACAATGAGCAGTTCTTC. It yields the protein CASSIGTDYNEQFF.

The rearrangement uses TRBV28 and TRBJ2-5; no definite D call. The CDR3 is 13 amino acids. Germline CDR1 is MDHEN and CDR2 is SYDVKM. V was pared by 6 bases and J by 5 bases, with 13 bases between. The CDR3 sequence is CASRIGSRETQYF. CDR3 bases: TGTGCCAGCAGGATAGGTTCTCGGGAGACCCAGTACTTC. Full variable domain (remainder filled in from reference TRBV28 and TRBJ2-5): DVKVTQSSRYLVKRTGEKVFLECVQDMDHENMFWYRQDPGLGLRLIYFSYDVKMKEKGDIPEGYSVSREKKERFSLILESASTNQTSMYLCASRIGSRETQYFGPGTRLLVL.

This chain uses TRBV7-2 with TRBJ2-6; possibly TRBD1 for D (6 bases). The germline V gene encodes CDR1 SGHTA and CDR2 FQGNSA. The CDR3 is 16 residues long. Trimming left V 5 bases short and J 0 bases short, with 11 bases between. CDR3 DNA sequence: TGTGCCAGCAGCCCGACAGGCTTCTCTGGGGCCAACGTCCTGACTTTC. Translating gives CASSPTGFSGANVLTF.

The chain employs TRBV6-1 and TRBJ2-2, with TRBD2 identical over 7 bases. The length of the CDR3 is 14 residues. Germline values: CDR1 MNHNS, CDR2 SASEGT. V lost 4 bases, J lost 6 bases, and 5 bases stayed unmatched. The CDR3 loop reads CASSVGTIAGELFF. CDR3 DNA sequence: TGTGCCAGCAGTGTAGGGACTATAGCCGGGGAGCTGTTTTTT.

The chain couples TRBV27 to TRBJ1-2; a possible D gene is TRBD1 (6 bases). The V gene's germline CDR1 is MNHEY and CDR2 SMNVEV (reference sequence). V lost 5 bases to trimming and J lost 4 bases, with 20 bases between them. The CDR3 has 16 amino acids. Here the CDR3 DNA reads TGTGCCAGCAGTCCACAGGGTCGGCAACCGGCCTATGGCTACACCTTC. Translated, it gives CASSPQGRQPAYGYTF.

In its sample, this clone was seen a few times. The rearrangement uses TRBV28 and TRBJ2-5, with TRBD1 identical over 8 bases. CDR1 is MDHEN, CDR2 SYDVKM, per germline. The V segment lost 4 bases and the J segment 5 bases; nucleotides outside the gene matches: 12. This CDR3 region has 16 residues. CDR3 coding DNA: TGTGCCAGCAGTTCGAGGGGACAGGCGTGGTCCGAGACCCAGTACTTC. It translates to CASSSRGQAWSETQYF.

The table lists this clone with a few counts. The J gene is TRBJ2-6, the V gene TRBV19, with D unclear. The CDR3 is 13 residues long. In germline, CDR1 is LNHDA, CDR2 SQIVND (reference sequence). Trimming pared 5 bases from V and 2 bases from J, leaving 4 bases between. This chain's CDR3 is CASSLAGANVLTF. The DNA for the CDR3 is TGTGCCAGTAGTCTAGCTGGGGCCAACGTCCTGACTTTC.

This clone came up a few times. The chain has TRBV5-5 and TRBJ1-1; D not certain. The CDR3 runs 15 residues. V lost 3 bases and J lost 0, with 12 bases in between. Germline loops: CDR1 SGHKS, CDR2 YYEKEE (reference sequence). The CDR3, as DNA: TGTGCCAGCAGCTCCCTTCCGTTGGTGAACACTGAAGCTTTCTTT. It codes for CASSSLPLVNTEAFF.

This clone occurred a few times. The CDR3 nucleotides read TGTGCCAGCAGCCTTTCGGGGGCCCAGTGGGCCCAGCATTTT. Amino acid sequence: CASSLSGAQWAQHF. The V gene is TRBV28, the J gene TRBJ1-5, with TRBD1 as a possible D gene (6 bases). The CDR3 has 14 amino acids. Per germline, CDR1 MDHEN and CDR2 SYDVKM. V was clipped by 6 bases and J by 11 bases, with 20 bases between them. The full variable domain, its missing parts supplied by reference TRBV28 and TRBJ1-5, is DVKVTQSSRYLVKRTGEKVFLECVQDMDHENMFWYRQDPGLGLRLIYFSYDVKMKEKGDIPEGYSVSREKKERFSLILESASTNQTSMYLCASSLSGAQWAQHFGDGTRLSIL.

The chain employs TRBV7-2 and TRBJ2-1; D call uncertain. Trimming cost V 5 bases and J 9 bases, with 14 bases left between them. Germline V CDR1 and CDR2: SGHTA, FQGNSA. This CDR3 spans 13 amino acids. The CDR3 spells CASSRVGVSEQFF. The CDR3 region has the DNA TGTGCCAGCAGCCGAGTTGGGGTGAGTGAGCAGTTCTTC. Looking up the rest from reference TRBV7-2 and TRBJ2-1 gives the full variable domain: GAGVSQSPSNKVTEKGKDVELRCDPISGHTALYWYRQSLGQGLEFLIYFQGNSAPDKSGLPSDRFSAERTGGSVSTLTIQRTQQEDSAVYLCASSRVGVSEQFFGPGTRLTVL.

The chain employs TRBV4-2 and TRBJ2-5; D is possibly TRBD1 (5 bases). CDR3 length equals 15 residues. Germline CDR1 reads LGHNA; CDR2 reads YNFKEQ. The V end was cut by 5 bases, the J end by 2 bases, with 15 bases between. CDR3 nucleotides: TGTGCCAGCAGCTTTCAGGGTCAGGTACAAGAGACCCAGTACTTC. This gives the protein CASSFQGQVQETQYF.

This clone has a handful of counts. In DNA, the CDR3 is TGTGCCACCAGGGACAGCCCGGGGACCGGGGAGCTGTTTTTT. It yields the protein CATRDSPGTGELFF. This rearrangement joins TRBV4-2 to TRBJ2-2; 7 bases align to TRBD1. Germline CDR1 is LGHNA and CDR2 is YNFKEQ. V dropped 10 bases and J dropped 5; count of bases not matched to a gene: 10. This CDR3 has 14 residues.

A few counts support this clone. A much larger clone lies one base from this, so it may be a read error. This same CDR3 is encoded by further DNA sequences in the sample. CDR3 sequence reads: CASSAGGPYEQYF. DNA for the CDR3: TGTGCCAGCAGTGCAGGGGGGCCCTACGAGCAGTACTTC. The chain combines TRBV2 with TRBJ2-7, with D possibly TRBD1 on 7 matching bases. The V and J ends lost 4 bases and 2 bases respectively, with 9 bases between them. CDR1 SNHLY and CDR2 FYNNEI come from the germline V gene. The CDR3 is 13 residues long.

This clone has only a few counts. The chain links TRBV4-2 to TRBJ2-7; 7 nucleotides align to TRBD1. Germline lookup yields CDR1 LGHNA and CDR2 YNFKEQ. V lost 0 bases, J lost 3 bases, and 8 bases stayed unmatched. CDR3 size: 16 residues. CDR3: CASSQESRDRLYEQYF. CDR3 nucleotides: TGTGCCAGCAGCCAAGAATCCAGGGACAGACTCTACGAGCAGTACTTC.

The chain links TRBV7-9 to TRBJ2-7; the D is unclear. CDR1 is SEHNR and CDR2 is FQNEAQ in the germline V gene (reference sequence). The V end lost 3 bases, the J end lost 2 bases, and 11 bases lay between the germline ends. The CDR3 is made up of 14 amino acids. The CDR3 DNA follows: TGTGCCAGCAGCTTTGGCAGGTTAGCCTACGAGCAGTACTTC. It yields the protein CASSFGRLAYEQYF.

This sequence joins TRBV7-8 and TRBJ2-2; D may correspond to TRBD1 or TRBD2 (5 bases each). V dropped 4 bases and J dropped 6 bases, with 15 bases sitting between them. From germline, CDR1 is SGHVS and CDR2 FQNEAQ. CDR3 size: 15 residues. The CDR3 DNA is TGTGCCAGCAGCTCCGGGACGGGGAAGGCCGGGGAGCTGTTTTTT. This encodes CASSSGTGKAGELFF.

This clone appeared a few times. The V gene is TRBV11-2, the J gene TRBJ2-1, with D unclear. The CDR3 loop spans 15 amino acids. V lost 2 bases and J 1 base, leaving 9 bases between the germline ends. Germline V gives CDR1 SGHAT, CDR2 FQNNGV. CDR3 in amino acids: CASSLTSGSYNEQFF. The CDR3, as DNA: TGTGCCAGCAGCTTAACTTCCGGTTCCTACAATGAGCAGTTCTTC.

This clone was seen repeatedly, ten times or more. The V and J genes are TRBV18 and TRBJ1-4; D is possibly TRBD1 (5 bases). V was cut by 2 bases and J by 12 bases, with 10 bases left in between. The CDR3 runs 12 residues. Looked up from germline, CDR1 is KGHSH and CDR2 is LQKENI. The CDR3 DNA follows: TGTGCCAGCTCACCATCTCAGGGTGAACTGTTTTTT. It specifies CASSPSQGELFF.